Following are 27 T cell receptor beta chains from one sample sequenced in a study of OX40 agonist ivuxolimab in advanced cancers. The repertoire was sequenced with immunoSEQ multiplex PCR; TCRdb's copy has only in-frame clones and lacks some. The sample has 65,000 to 75,000 clones; approximately 82% are singletons. Sequenced material: CD4+ or CD8+ T cells sorted from blood, taken in a trial of the OX40 agonist ivuxolimab. These receptors all come from an adult with an advanced solid tumor such as melanoma, head and neck, liver or kidney cancer.

V is TRBV6-5 and J is TRBJ1-1; 11 bases are shared with TRBD1. Germline CDR1 MNHEY, CDR2 SVGAGI. V dropped 2 bases and J dropped 4; count of bases not matched to a gene: 6. The CDR3 length is 16 residues. The CDR3 sequence is CASSYITGTGGTEAFF. The CDR3 region has the DNA TGTGCCAGCAGTTACATTACCGGGACAGGGGGCACTGAAGCTTTCTTT.

V is TRBV6-5 and J is TRBJ2-3, with 10 bases identical to TRBD2. Trimming at V came to 5 bases and at J to 6 bases, leaving 8 bases not matched to a gene. The germline V gene has CDR1 MNHEY and CDR2 SVGAGI. The CDR3 is 15 amino acids. The CDR3 DNA is TGTGCCAGCAGTCTAGCGGGGGCCACAGGGGATACGCAGTATTTT. Its translation: CASSLAGATGDTQYF.

The V call is TRBV5-4, the J call TRBJ1-1, with D possibly TRBD1 on 5 matching bases. CDR1 SGHNT and CDR2 YYREEE come from the germline V gene (reference sequence). V was trimmed by 4 bases and J by 1 base, leaving 17 bases between them. The CDR3 loop spans 16 amino acids. The CDR3 loop reads CASSPLRDLGNTEAFF. Here the CDR3 DNA reads TGTGCCAGCAGCCCCCTCAGGGACTTAGGGAACACTGAAGCTTTCTTT.

This clone is a singleton in its sample. The chain uses TRBV27 and TRBJ2-3; no definite D call. Germline V gives CDR1 MNHEY, CDR2 SMNVEV (reference sequence). V lost 3 bases and J 2 bases, leaving 9 bases between the germline ends. This CDR3 spans 14 amino acids. The CDR3 DNA follows: TGTGCCAGCAGTTTTTGGGCGGCCACAGATACGCAGTATTTT. Encoded protein: CASSFWAATDTQYF.

This clone appeared a single time. V and J are TRBV19 and TRBJ2-2, with D perhaps TRBD1 (6 bases). Germline CDR1 is LNHDA and CDR2 is SQIVND (reference sequence). The CDR3 has 14 residues. V dropped 8 bases and J dropped 0 bases, with 10 bases sitting between them. The CDR3: CASRTVPNTGELFF. The CDR3, as DNA: TGTGCCAGTCGGACAGTTCCGAACACCGGGGAGCTGTTTTTT. Supplemented by reference TRBV19 and TRBJ2-2, the full variable domain reads DGGITQSPKYLFRKEGQNVTLSCEQNLNHDAMYWYRQDPGQGLRLIYYSQIVNDFQKGDIAEGYSVSREKKESFPLTVTSAQKNPTAFYLCASRTVPNTGELFFGEGSRLTVL.

The table lists this clone with a count of one. The V gene is TRBV6-5, the J gene TRBJ2-3; 8 bases are a match to TRBD1. The CDR3 sequence is 15 residues long. V gave up 5 bases and J gave up 5 bases; unmatched junction bases: 9. CDR1 MNHEY and CDR2 SVGAGI come from the germline V gene. The CDR3: CASSRDRGSEDTQYF. In nucleotides, the CDR3 is TGTGCCAGCAGTCGAGACAGGGGTAGTGAAGATACGCAGTATTTT.

This chain joins TRBV5-1 and TRBJ2-3, with D perhaps matching TRBD1 or TRBD2 (6 bases each). The CDR3 totals 17 residues. V was clipped by 4 bases and J by 5 bases, with 23 bases between them. Germline CDR1 SGHRS, CDR2 YFSETQ. The CDR3 sequence is CASSLTELGGPGDTQYF. The CDR3 bases are TGCGCCAGCAGCCTCACGGAGTTGGGGGGCCCGGGAGATACGCAGTATTTT.

The V call is TRBV2, the J call TRBJ2-3; tentative D call: TRBD2 (5 bases). From germline, CDR1 is SNHLY and CDR2 FYNNEI. Trimming removed 7 bases from V and 4 bases from J, with 18 bases in between. This CDR3 comprises 15 residues. CDR3 coding DNA: TGTGCCAGCAATCTACTAGGTCTTAGCGCAGATACGCAGTATTTT. It yields the protein CASNLLGLSADTQYF.

The chain couples TRBV5-1 to TRBJ2-7, with TRBD1 identical over 9 bases. The CDR3 sequence is 15 residues long. V lost 3 bases and J lost 6; bases outside the gene matches: 10. Germline V gives CDR1 SGHRS, CDR2 YFSETQ. CDR3 amino acids: CASSSLGQGRGEQYF. In DNA form, the CDR3 reads TGCGCCAGCAGCTCCCTGGGACAGGGAAGGGGCGAGCAGTACTTC.

The chain is built from TRBV29-1 and TRBJ2-7; D is undetermined. With 3 bases removed from V and 2 bases from J, the gap between germline ends came to 11 bases. Germline lookup yields CDR1 SQVTM and CDR2 ANQGSEA. The CDR3 totals 13 residues. The CDR3 protein is CSVDSPGAYEQYF. The CDR3 nucleotides are TGCAGCGTTGATTCCCCTGGGGCCTACGAGCAGTACTTC.

The J gene is TRBJ2-5, the V gene TRBV5-4; 11 bases map to TRBD2. Germline V gene lookup returns CDR1 SGHNT and CDR2 YYREEE (reference sequence). V lost 4 bases to trimming and J lost 5 bases; unmatched junction nucleotides: 10. The CDR3 is 16 amino acids. The CDR3 here is CASSPSLSGGAETQYF. CDR3 in DNA: TGTGCCAGCAGCCCCTCCCTTAGCGGGGGGGCGGAGACCCAGTACTTC.

This sequence joins TRBV5-6 and TRBJ2-1, with D tentatively TRBD1 (6 bases). The V gene lost 0 bases and the J gene lost 5 bases, with 12 bases spanning the gap. Germline assignment: CDR1 SGHDT and CDR2 YYEEEE. The CDR3 spans 15 residues. CDR3 nucleotide sequence: TGTGCCAGCAGCTTGGCGGCCAGGGGAAACAATGAGCAGTTCTTC. It is translated as CASSLAARGNNEQFF.

This rearrangement joins TRBV30 to TRBJ1-3, with a weak D call TRBD1 (6 bases). The CDR3 runs to 15 residues. V lost 1 base, J lost 2 bases, and 12 bases lay in between. The germline gives CDR1 GTSNPN, CDR2 SVGIG (reference sequence). The CDR3: CAWSAGANPGNTIYF. The CDR3 nucleotides are TGTGCCTGGAGTGCAGGGGCAAATCCTGGAAACACCATATATTTT.

The chain links TRBV5-6 to TRBJ1-2; weak D call: TRBD1 (6 bases). Germline V gene sequence: CDR1 SGHDT, CDR2 YYEEEE. The CDR3 covers 14 residues. Trimming pared 2 bases from V and 5 bases from J, leaving 13 bases between. Written as DNA, the CDR3 is TGTGCCAGCAGCTTAGAGGGGGGAAGGTATGGCTACACCTTC. This encodes CASSLEGGRYGYTF.

The chain links TRBV5-1 to TRBJ2-1; 13 positions agree with TRBD2. The CDR3 extends over 17 amino acids. CDR1 and CDR2 (germline): SGHRS, YFSETQ. The junction had 2 bases not matched to a gene; V was cut back by 0 bases and J by 2 bases. DNA of the CDR3: TGCGCCAGCAGCTTGGGACTAGCGGGAGGCCCCTACAATGAGCAGTTCTTC. Amino acid sequence: CASSLGLAGGPYNEQFF.

This clone was detected once. The chain carries TRBV6-6 and TRBJ1-1; 7 bases fit TRBD1. J was trimmed by 8 bases and V by 0 bases; bases with no gene match: 3. Germline lookup yields CDR1 MNHNY and CDR2 SVGAGI (reference sequence). This CDR3 is 13 amino acids long. DNA of the CDR3: TGTGCCAGCAGTTACTCGACAGGGAGAGAAGCTTTCTTT. As protein: CASSYSTGREAFF.

V is TRBV5-1 and J is TRBJ2-3; a weak D match, TRBD1 (6 bases). This CDR3 region has 15 residues. Germline V lookup: CDR1 SGHRS, CDR2 YFSETQ. V was pared by 1 base and J by 0 bases, with 9 bases between. The CDR3 is CASSLKGQSTDTQYF. The CDR3 DNA sequence: TGCGCCAGCAGCTTGAAGGGACAAAGCACAGATACGCAGTATTTT.

This chain connects TRBV4-1 to TRBJ1-4; 7 bases agree with TRBD1. Germline-derived CDR1 and CDR2 are MGHRA and YSYEKL. Trimming took 2 bases from V and 6 from J; bases not matched to a gene: 6. The CDR3 extends over 15 amino acids. CDR3 coding DNA: TGCGCCAGCAGCCAACCAGGGGGGTCGGATGAAAAACTGTTTTTT. It yields the protein CASSQPGGSDEKLFF.

This chain links TRBV30 with TRBJ2-6, with D possibly TRBD1 on 5 matching bases. Trimming left V 1 base short and J 2 bases short, with 9 bases between. Germline V gene data show CDR1 as GTSNPN and CDR2 as SVGIG (reference sequence). The CDR3 covers 15 residues. CDR3 DNA sequence: TGTGCCTGGAGTGAGGCAGGGCCTGGGGCCAACGTCCTGACTTTC. It translates to CAWSEAGPGANVLTF.

The rearrangement links TRBV6-4 to TRBJ1-2; the D is unclear. The CDR3 is 15 amino acids. V was pared by 10 bases and J by 4 bases, with 22 bases between. The germline V gene has CDR1 MRHNA and CDR2 SNTAGT. The CDR3 bases are TGTGCCACCTGGGGAGGAAAAGGGCTTCGCTATGGCTACACCTTC. It yields the protein CATWGGKGLRYGYTF.

The genes are TRBV6-4 and TRBJ2-3; D might be TRBD2 (5 bases). V was pared by 7 bases and J by 0 bases, with 14 bases between. This CDR3 region has 15 residues. CDR1 and CDR2 from the germline V gene are MRHNA and SNTAGT. This chain's CDR3 is CASKMRALSTDTQYF. The DNA for the CDR3 is TGTGCCAGCAAGATGCGGGCGCTTAGCACAGATACGCAGTATTTT.

V gene TRBV7-3 combines with J gene TRBJ2-2, with D unclear. The V gene's germline CDR1 is SGHTA and CDR2 FQGTGA. The CDR3 extends over 13 amino acids. The ends were cut back, 3 bases at V and 7 bases at J, with 9 bases in the middle. The CDR3 DNA sequence: TGTGCCAGCAGCTTTGTGGAAGGCGGGGAGCTGTTTTTT. Amino acids: CASSFVEGGELFF.

In this sample, this clone turned up once. J is TRBJ2-3 and V is TRBV19, with 9 bases fitting TRBD2. Losses at the gene ends were 3 bases for V and 7 bases for J; bases not matched to a gene: 5. In germline, CDR1 is LNHDA, CDR2 SQIVND (reference sequence). The CDR3 runs to 14 residues. The CDR3 DNA reads TGTGCCAGTAGTATGCTAGCGGGGCTAAATACGCAGTATTTT. This gives the protein CASSMLAGLNTQYF.

The V gene is TRBV11-3, the J gene TRBJ2-1; D tentatively fits TRBD1 or TRBD2 (5 bases each). The ends were cut back, 5 bases at V and 5 bases at J, with 10 bases in the middle. Germline V gives CDR1 SGHNT, CDR2 YENEEA. The CDR3 totals 13 residues. The CDR3 nucleotides read TGTGCCAGCAGCCGGGGCCCGGACAATGAGCAGTTCTTC. Translated: CASSRGPDNEQFF.

CDR3 DNA: TGTGCCAGCAGTTCGCCGACAGGGGGCAGAGGAAACACCATATATTTT. Translation: CASSSPTGGRGNTIYF. J is TRBJ1-3 and V is TRBV28; 10 bases fit TRBD1. The CDR3 runs to 16 residues. V gave up 4 bases and J gave up 4 bases; unmatched junction bases: 7. Germline values: CDR1 MDHEN, CDR2 SYDVKM.

About this clone: The same CDR3 can be traced to other DNA sequences in this sample. V is TRBV6-1 and J is TRBJ1-2, with TRBD1 as a possible D gene (5 bases). Germline CDR1 is MNHNS and CDR2 is SASEGT. Deletions cut 6 bases from V and 3 bases from J, with 11 bases between. The CDR3 is 13 amino acids. The CDR3 is CASRRPGYYGYTF. CDR3 DNA sequence: TGTGCCAGCAGACGACCAGGGTACTATGGCTACACCTTC.

This clone was observed a few times. The CDR3 coding sequence is TGTGCCAGCTCAGCGGGGTCCATGAACACTGAAGCTTTCTTT. Translating it yields CASSAGSMNTEAFF. This rearrangement joins TRBV18 to TRBJ1-1; no reliable D call. The V gene lost 5 bases and the J gene lost 0 bases, with 10 bases spanning the gap. The CDR3 runs 14 residues. Germline V gene sequence: CDR1 KGHSH, CDR2 LQKENI.